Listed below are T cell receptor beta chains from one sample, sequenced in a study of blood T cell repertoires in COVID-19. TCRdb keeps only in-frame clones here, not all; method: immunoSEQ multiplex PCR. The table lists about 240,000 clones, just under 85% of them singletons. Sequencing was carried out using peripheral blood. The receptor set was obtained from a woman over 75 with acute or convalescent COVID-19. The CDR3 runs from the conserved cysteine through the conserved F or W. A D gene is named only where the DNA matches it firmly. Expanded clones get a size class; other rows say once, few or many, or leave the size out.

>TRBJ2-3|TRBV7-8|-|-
TGTGCCAGCAGCCGGCAAATGAACCAACTAGGTTTTACAGATACGCAGTATTTT
CASSRQMNQLGFTDTQYF
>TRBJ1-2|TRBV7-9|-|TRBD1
TGTGCCAGCACCGGGACAGCCGGTTTTGCTAACTATGGCTACACCTTC
CASTGTAGFANYGYTF
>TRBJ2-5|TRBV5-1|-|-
TGCGCCAGCAGCTCCCCCGGGAATCGCGAGACCCAGTACTTC
CASSSPGNRETQYF
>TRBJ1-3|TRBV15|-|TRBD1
TGTGCCACCAGCAGAGGGGGGACAGTCCGCTCTGGAAACACCATATATTTT
CATSRGGTVRSGNTIYF
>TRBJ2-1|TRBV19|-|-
TGTGCCAGTAGAGGGAGGGGGGGCAATGAGCAGTTCTTC
CASRGRGGNEQFF
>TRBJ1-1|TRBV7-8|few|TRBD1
TGTGCCAGCAGCTTACAGTCAGGGGGGCACACTGAAGCTTTCTTT
CASSLQSGGHTEAFF
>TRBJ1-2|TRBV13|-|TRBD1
TGTGCCAGCAGCTTAGGCAAGGGGGCTGGGTATGGCTACACCTTC
CASSLGKGAGYGYTF
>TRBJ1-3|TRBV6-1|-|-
TGTGCCAGCACCCGCCGGGGGTCTGGAAACACCATATATTTT
CASTRRGSGNTIYF
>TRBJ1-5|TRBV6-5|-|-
TGTGCCAGCAGAGATACAGGGTCCGGAGACCAGCCCCAGCATTTT
CASRDTGSGDQPQHF
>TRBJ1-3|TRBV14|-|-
TGTGCCAGCAGCCTAACCGGGACTCCTGGAAACACCATATATTTT
CASSLTGTPGNTIYF
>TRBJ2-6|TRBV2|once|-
TGTGCCAGCAGTGAGGGAGGAGGGACCGGGGCCAACGTCCTGACTTTC
CASSEGGGTGANVLTF
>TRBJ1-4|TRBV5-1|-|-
TGCGCCAGCGGAAAACAGGGCGGAGATGAAAAACTGTTTTTT
CASGKQGGDEKLFF